The sequence of this T cell receptor (beta chain) was determined in a study of cytomegalovirus exposure and HLA in healthy donors. V shed 0 bases, J shed 8 bases, and the junction held 11 bases outside the gene matches. This CDR3 is 16 amino acids long. CDR1 MNHEY and CDR2 SVGAGI come from the germline V gene. The primer mix had 60 Vbeta and 13 Jbeta primers. Original data processing: Later, roughly 86 million unique TCR beta chains were counted in an analysis, and some 9.9 million of them were shared. Only in-frame clones appear in the TCRdb table, and some are missing; sequencing was by immunoSEQ multiplex PCR. V and J calls and clone size are given by that table; D and trimming were obtained from the DNA. The sample holds 150,000 to 200,000 clones; 70% to 80% are singletons and the top ten take under 2.5%. This clone was counted a few times. Its antigen remains unidentified. Study-level points and caveats: In a later analysis, at a false discovery rate of 0.05, some 17,000 TCR beta sequences were associated with HLA alleles. Later analysis found that TCR beta chains associated with HLA were more clonally expanded than other, equally common chains. Per a prior analysis, the majority of TCR beta V segments were productive roughly 87% or roughly 30% of the time.

The sequence was obtained from a man in his fifties or sixties in good health and CMV-seronegative. Material for sequencing was PBMCs. The rearrangement joins TRBV6-5 to TRBJ1-1; 8 nucleotides match TRBD1. The CDR3 DNA reads TGTGCCAGCAGTTACTCGTCCTCAGGGGGCATTGGGGAAGCTTTCTTT. Its translation: CASSYSSSGGIGEAFF.